The 6 T cell receptor beta chains below were found in one sample sequenced in a study of blood T cell repertoires in COVID-19. Sequenced by immunoSEQ multiplex PCR; TCRdb stores in-frame clones only, minus some. Of fewer than 150,000 clones in the sample, around 80% are singletons; the top ten hold less than 7.5%. The sample comprised peripheral blood. Every receptor here comes from a man in his 70s with acute or convalescent COVID-19.

The V call is TRBV5-1, the J call TRBJ1-6; 9 nucleotides line up with TRBD1. The CDR3 is 15 amino acids. The germline gives CDR1 SGHRS, CDR2 YFSETQ. The ends lost 4 bases at V and 9 bases at J; junction bases unmatched: 8. CDR3 DNA sequence: TGCGCCAGCAGCCCGGGACAGGGTGAAGGTTCACCCCTCCACTTT. This translates into CASSPGQGEGSPLHF.

J is TRBJ2-2 and V is TRBV19, with TRBD1 matching over 7 bases. With 5 bases clipped from V and 0 bases from J, the junction kept 6 bases outside the gene matches. The germline gives CDR1 LNHDA, CDR2 SQIVND (reference sequence). The CDR3 length is 16 residues. The DNA of the CDR3 is TGTGCCAGTAGTCACCCCGGGACAGCGAACACCGGGGAGCTGTTTTTT. It codes for CASSHPGTANTGELFF.

The rearrangement joins TRBV7-9 to TRBJ2-7, with 7 bases matching TRBD1. Losses at the gene ends were 6 bases for V and 6 bases for J; bases not matched to a gene: 8. This CDR3 spans 13 amino acids. Germline V gene lookup returns CDR1 SEHNR and CDR2 FQNEAQ (reference sequence). Written as DNA, the CDR3 is TGTGCCAGCAGTCTTACGACAGGGAGCGAGCAGTACTTC. This codes for CASSLTTGSEQYF.

The chain links TRBV10-3 to TRBJ1-4, with a tentative D call TRBD1 (6 bases). This CDR3 comprises 15 residues. Trimming pared 3 bases from V and 8 bases from J, leaving 16 bases between. CDR1 and CDR2 from the germline V gene are ENHRY and SYGVKD. CDR3: CAISDPRGPGEKLFF. The CDR3 DNA reads TGTGCCATCAGTGACCCCAGGGGCCCGGGGGAAAAACTGTTTTTT.

This clone was observed once. The V call is TRBV5-6, the J call TRBJ2-5; tentative D call: TRBD1 (7 bases). CDR1 and CDR2 (germline): SGHDT, YYEEEE. The CDR3 sequence is 15 residues long. The germline V and J ends were trimmed by 2 bases and 4 bases, with 15 bases remaining between them. The CDR3 region is CASSLGGGTGETQYF. The DNA of the CDR3 is TGTGCCAGCAGCTTAGGGGGCGGGACCGGAGAGACCCAGTACTTC.

The V gene is TRBV20-1, the J gene TRBJ2-5; 7 bases agree with TRBD2. Germline assignment: CDR1 DFQATT and CDR2 SNEGSKA (reference sequence). The CDR3 has 15 amino acids. J gave up 5 bases and V 3 bases, and 12 bases lay outside the gene matches. The CDR3 reads CSASPRGGLRETQYF. The CDR3 DNA sequence: TGCAGTGCTAGTCCGAGGGGAGGGTTGAGGGAGACCCAGTACTTC.